This T cell receptor (beta chain) was obtained from a study of T-cell memory formation after mild COVID-19. Broader study findings: That cross-reactive memory joined was suggested by some responding clones appearing in pre-infection memory. Among clones peaking at day 37 in the second wave, SARS-CoV-2 specificity remained unconfirmed.

J gave up 13 bases and V 6 bases, and 22 bases lay outside the gene matches. This CDR3 contains 17 residues. The germline V gene encodes CDR1 SGHTA and CDR2 FQGNSA. The sample holds a few counts of this clonotype. Its antigen remains unknown. Constant-segment-primed 5'RACE gave TCR alpha and TCR beta cDNA libraries with sample barcodes and UMIs. MiXCR was run by TCRdb on the 5' RACE reads, yielding one entry per CDR3 protein. The table has around 250,000 distinct CDR3 sequences, approximately 9% seen once. J is TRBJ1-5 and V is TRBV7-2; the match to TRBD1 covers 9 bases. Sequencing was performed on PBMCs or a T cell subset sorted from them (not recorded which). The receptor was isolated from a man in his late teens or twenties who had mild COVID-19 (a few samples of this study predate the infection). Cell type and time point are not known. CDR3 DNA: TGTGCCAGCAGTTCCGGGACAGGGCTAGGTAGTCGTTATCGTCAGCATTTT. It codes for CASSSGTGLGSRYRQHF.